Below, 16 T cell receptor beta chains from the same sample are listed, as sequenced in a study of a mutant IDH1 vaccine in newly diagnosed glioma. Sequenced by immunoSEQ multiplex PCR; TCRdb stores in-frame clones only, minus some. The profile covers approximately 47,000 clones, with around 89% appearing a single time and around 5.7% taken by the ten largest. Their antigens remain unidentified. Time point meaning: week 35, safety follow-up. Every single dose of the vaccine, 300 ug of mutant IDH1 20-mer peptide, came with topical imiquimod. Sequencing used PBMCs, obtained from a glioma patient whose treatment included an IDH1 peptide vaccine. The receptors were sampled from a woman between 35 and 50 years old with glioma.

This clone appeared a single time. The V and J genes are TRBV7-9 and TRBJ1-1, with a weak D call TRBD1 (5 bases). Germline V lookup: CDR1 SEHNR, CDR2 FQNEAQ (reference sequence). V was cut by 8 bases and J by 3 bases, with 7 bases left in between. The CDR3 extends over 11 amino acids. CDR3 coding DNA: TGTGCCAGCCGGGGGGACACTGAAGCTTTCTTT. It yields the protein CASRGDTEAFF. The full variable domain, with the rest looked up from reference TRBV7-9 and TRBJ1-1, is DTGVSQNPRHKITKRGQNVTFRCDPISEHNRLYWYRQTLGQGPEFLTYFQNEAQLEKSRLLSDRFSAERPKGSFSTLEIQRTEQGDSAMYLCASRGDTEAFFGQGTRLTVV.

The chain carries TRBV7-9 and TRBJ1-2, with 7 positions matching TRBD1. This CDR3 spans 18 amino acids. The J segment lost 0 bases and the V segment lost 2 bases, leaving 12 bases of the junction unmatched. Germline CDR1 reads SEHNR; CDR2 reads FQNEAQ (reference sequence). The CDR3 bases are TGTGCCAGCAGCTTATGGGGCAGGGGGAACCCCGCTAACTATGGCTACACCTTC. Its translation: CASSLWGRGNPANYGYTF.

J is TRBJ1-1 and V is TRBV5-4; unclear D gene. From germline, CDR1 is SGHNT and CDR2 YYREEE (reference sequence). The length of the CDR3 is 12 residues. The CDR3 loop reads CASHSSNTEAFF. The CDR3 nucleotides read TGTGCGAGCCACAGTTCGAACACTGAAGCTTTCTTT.

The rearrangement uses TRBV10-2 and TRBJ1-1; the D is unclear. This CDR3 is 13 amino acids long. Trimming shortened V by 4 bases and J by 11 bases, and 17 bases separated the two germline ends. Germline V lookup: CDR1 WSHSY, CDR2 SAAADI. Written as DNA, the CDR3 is TGCGCCAGCAGTGTGGACCCCTTCGGGGTGGCTTTCTTT. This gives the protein CASSVDPFGVAFF.

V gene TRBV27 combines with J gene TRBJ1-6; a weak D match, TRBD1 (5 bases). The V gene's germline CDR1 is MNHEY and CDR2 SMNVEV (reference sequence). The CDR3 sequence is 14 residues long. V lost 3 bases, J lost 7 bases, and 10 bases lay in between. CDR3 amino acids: CASSFAGSNSPLHF. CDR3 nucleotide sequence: TGTGCCAGCAGTTTCGCAGGGTCAAATTCACCCCTCCACTTT.

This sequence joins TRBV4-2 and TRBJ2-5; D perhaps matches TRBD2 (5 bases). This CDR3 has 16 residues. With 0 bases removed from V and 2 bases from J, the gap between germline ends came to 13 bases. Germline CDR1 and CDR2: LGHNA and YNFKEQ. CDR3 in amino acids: CASSQEVLTMQETQYF. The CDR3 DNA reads TGTGCCAGCAGCCAAGAGGTCCTGACTATGCAAGAGACCCAGTACTTC.

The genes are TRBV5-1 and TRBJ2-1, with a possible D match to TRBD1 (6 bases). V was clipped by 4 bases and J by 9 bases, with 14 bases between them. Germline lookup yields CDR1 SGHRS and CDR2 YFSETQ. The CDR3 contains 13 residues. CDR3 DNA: TGCGCCAGCAGCGGTAAGGGGGTGGGTGAGCAGTTCTTC. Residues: CASSGKGVGEQFF.

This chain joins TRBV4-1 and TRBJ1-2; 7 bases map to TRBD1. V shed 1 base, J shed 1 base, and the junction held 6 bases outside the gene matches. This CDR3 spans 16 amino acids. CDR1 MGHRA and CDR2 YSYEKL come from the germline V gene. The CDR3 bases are TGCGCCAGCAGCCAAGTCCCGGGACAGAGTAACTATGGCTACACCTTC. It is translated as CASSQVPGQSNYGYTF.

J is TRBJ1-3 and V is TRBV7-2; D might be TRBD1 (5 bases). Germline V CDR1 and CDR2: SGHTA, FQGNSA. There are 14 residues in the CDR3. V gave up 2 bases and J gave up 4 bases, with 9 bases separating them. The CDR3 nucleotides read TGTGCCAGCAGCTTACAGGGTTCCGGAAACACCATATATTTT. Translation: CASSLQGSGNTIYF.

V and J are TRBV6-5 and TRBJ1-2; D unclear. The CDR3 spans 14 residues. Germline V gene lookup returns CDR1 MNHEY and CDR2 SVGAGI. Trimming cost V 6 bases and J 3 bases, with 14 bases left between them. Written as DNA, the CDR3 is TGTGCCAGCAGCTCCTCCGCCTCCCACTATGGCTACACCTTC. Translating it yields CASSSSASHYGYTF.

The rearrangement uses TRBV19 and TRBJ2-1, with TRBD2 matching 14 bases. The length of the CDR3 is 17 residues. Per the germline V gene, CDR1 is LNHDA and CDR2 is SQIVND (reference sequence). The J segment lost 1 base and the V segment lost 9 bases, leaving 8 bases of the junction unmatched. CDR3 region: CASIGLAGGGSYNEQFF. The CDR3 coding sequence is TGTGCCAGCATCGGACTAGCGGGGGGAGGTTCCTACAATGAGCAGTTCTTC.

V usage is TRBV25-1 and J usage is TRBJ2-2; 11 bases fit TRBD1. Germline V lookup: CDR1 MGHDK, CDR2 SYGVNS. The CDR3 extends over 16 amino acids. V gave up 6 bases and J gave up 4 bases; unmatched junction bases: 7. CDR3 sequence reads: CASRAVGQGATGELFF. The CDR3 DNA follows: TGTGCCAGCAGGGCCGTAGGACAGGGGGCCACCGGGGAGCTGTTTTTT.

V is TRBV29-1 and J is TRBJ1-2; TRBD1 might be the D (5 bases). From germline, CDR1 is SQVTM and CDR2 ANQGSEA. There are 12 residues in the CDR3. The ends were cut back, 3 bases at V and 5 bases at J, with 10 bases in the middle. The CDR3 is CSVEPRTYGYTF. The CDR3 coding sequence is TGCAGCGTTGAGCCTCGGACATATGGCTACACCTTC.

CDR3 protein: CASSLGGGPSTDTQYF. In nucleotides, the CDR3 is TGTGCCAGCAGTTTAGGCGGGGGGCCAAGCACAGATACGCAGTATTTT. The V call is TRBV27, the J call TRBJ2-3; 8 positions match TRBD2. The CDR3 is made up of 16 amino acids. Trimming at V came to 2 bases and at J to 0 bases, leaving 4 bases not matched to a gene. Germline CDR1 reads MNHEY; CDR2 reads SMNVEV (reference sequence).

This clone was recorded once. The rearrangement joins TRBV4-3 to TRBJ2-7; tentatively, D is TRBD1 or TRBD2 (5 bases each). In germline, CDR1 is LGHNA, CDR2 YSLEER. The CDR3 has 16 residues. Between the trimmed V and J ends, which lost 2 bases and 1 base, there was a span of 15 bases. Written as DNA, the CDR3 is TGCGCCAGCAGCCAATTGGGTACAGAGGGGTCCTACGAGCAGTACTTC. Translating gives CASSQLGTEGSYEQYF.

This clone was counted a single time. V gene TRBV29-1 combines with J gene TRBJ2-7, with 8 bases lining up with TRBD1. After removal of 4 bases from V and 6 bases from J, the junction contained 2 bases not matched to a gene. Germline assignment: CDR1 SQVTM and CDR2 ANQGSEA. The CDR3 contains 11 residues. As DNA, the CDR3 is TGCAGCGTTGGTGACAGGGGCGAGCAGTACTTC. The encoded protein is CSVGDRGEQYF.